This T cell receptor (beta chain) was observed in a study of blood T cell repertoires in COVID-19 (dated by TCRdb to 2020 to 2021). Concerning the study at large: The collaborator samples originated in the United States, Italy and Spain and spanned the acute and convalescent phases of COVID-19. A de-identified subject ID, COVID-19 status, age in years and sex were almost always included in the sample metadata. Subjects who had been exposed to COVID-19, were actively infected with it, or had recovered from it provided the deeply sampled blood TCRbeta repertoires that made up the dataset. The prospective study material was composed of cDNA or gDNA derived from T cells, B-cell-depleted T cells, or PBMCs. The repertoires were released in a freely available public database intended as a resource for research on the immune response to SARS-CoV-2. Where available, HLA class I and class II types were taken from metadata supplied by the sample provider and were not determined by assay-based typing. The samples were drawn from the first 160 participants of the ongoing ImmuneRACE study and from 950 to 1,500 subjects provided by 6 global collaborators. Beyond this particular receptor, the publication reports: The amount of clinical and demographic metadata varied by source and participant and was provided uncurated.

V has 4 bases trimmed and J has 8 bases trimmed; junction bases matching no gene number 7. From the cysteine up to the phenylalanine, the CDR3 has a length of 16 residues. Solely the CDR3 DNA is kept, with 48 bases framed from the first base. The germline V gene (reference sequence) gives CDR1 as LGHDT and CDR2 as YNNKEL. This clone was counted a single time. Its antigen is unknown. No per-base quality is available; no much larger clone lies one base away. TCRbeta CDR3 regions were amplified from genomic DNA by means of the immunoSEQ Assay, a bias-controlled multiplex PCR. For the original study's pipeline: Nucleated cell counts per sample were estimated from amplification of reference gene primers within the assay. Sequence reads were collapsed and filtered to measure the absolute abundance of every unique TCRbeta CDR3 rearrangement. For each sample, productive Simpson clonality was calculated as the square root of Simpson's diversity index across productive rearrangements. Imported from immuneACCESS, the table was reduced by TCRdb to in-frame sequences with V and J called. These copies leave out some clones; in studies compared against another copy, an unresolved V gene accounts for under half, and the cause of the remainder is not known. That table furnishes V, J and clone size, whereas the DNA furnished D and trimming. The sample table records tens of thousands of clones; approximately 86% of these occur just once. 3% to 3.5% of the sample lies in the top ten.

Whole blood was collected in K2EDTA tubes by collaborating institutions according to the institutions' own protocols. For TCRbeta analysis, collaborators shipped samples in one of three forms: frozen whole blood, isolated PBMCs, or DNA extracted from either of those sample types. The sequencing sample was made of peripheral blood. The sequence derives from a man in his fifties with active COVID-19. The chain uses TRBV3-1 (or the pseudogene TRBV3-2) and TRBJ2-1; 14 central nucleotides agree with TRBD2. CDR3 reads: CASSLGTSGRVYEQFF. The DNA sequence is given as TGTGCCAGCAGCCTCGGGACTAGCGGGAGAGTCTATGAGCAGTTCTTC.